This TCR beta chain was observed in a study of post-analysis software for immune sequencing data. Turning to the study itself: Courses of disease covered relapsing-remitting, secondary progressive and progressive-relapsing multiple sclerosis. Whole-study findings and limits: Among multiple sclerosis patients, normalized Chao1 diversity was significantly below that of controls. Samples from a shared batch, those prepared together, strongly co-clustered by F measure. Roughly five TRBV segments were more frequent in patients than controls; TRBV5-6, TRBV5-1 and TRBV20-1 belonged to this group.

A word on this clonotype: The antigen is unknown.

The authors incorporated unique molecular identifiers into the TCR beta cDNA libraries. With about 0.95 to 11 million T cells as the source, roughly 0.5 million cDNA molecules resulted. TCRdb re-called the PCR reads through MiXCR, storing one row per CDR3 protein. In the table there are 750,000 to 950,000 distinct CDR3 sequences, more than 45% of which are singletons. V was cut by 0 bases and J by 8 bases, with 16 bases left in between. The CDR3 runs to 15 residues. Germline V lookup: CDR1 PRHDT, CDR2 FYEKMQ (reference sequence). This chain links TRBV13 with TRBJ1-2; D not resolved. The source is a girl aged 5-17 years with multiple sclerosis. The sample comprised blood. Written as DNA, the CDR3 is TGTGCCAGCAGCTTAGGCAAGGGCCGGGTACGAGGCTACACCTTC. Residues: CASSLGKGRVRGYTF.